These 8 T cell receptor beta chains came from one sample sequenced in a study of cytomegalovirus exposure and HLA in healthy donors. Sequencing used immunoSEQ multiplex PCR; TCRdb keeps in-frame clones, though not all of them. The data show 140,000 or so clones, 89% seen once. Sequenced material: PBMCs. Source of these receptors: a woman aged 18-30 years in good health and CMV-seropositive.

This chain joins TRBV7-9 and TRBJ1-3, with D possibly being TRBD1 (6 bases). Per the germline V gene, CDR1 is SEHNR and CDR2 is FQNEAQ (reference sequence). The length of the CDR3 is 16 residues. The V end lost 2 bases, the J end lost 0 bases, and 11 bases lay between the germline ends. The CDR3: CASSLRGSDSGNTIYF. Here the CDR3 DNA reads TGTGCCAGCAGCTTAAGGGGGAGCGACTCTGGAAACACCATATATTTT.

The genes are TRBV30 and TRBJ1-5; tentative D call: TRBD1 (5 bases). CDR1 GTSNPN and CDR2 SVGIG come from the germline V gene (reference sequence). The CDR3 runs to 15 residues. The ends were cut back, 2 bases at V and 1 base at J, with 12 bases in the middle. CDR3 coding DNA: TGTGCCTGGAGTAGAGACGGGGGAAGCAATCAGCCCCAGCATTTT. Translated: CAWSRDGGSNQPQHF.

CDR3 sequence (DNA): TGTGCCAGCAGCCAAGATCCTGGGTCGGGTAATGAAAAACTGTTTTTT. Protein product: CASSQDPGSGNEKLFF. This chain connects TRBV4-2 to TRBJ1-4; D call uncertain. Germline CDR1 and CDR2: LGHNA and YNFKEQ. The CDR3 totals 16 residues. Trimming cost V 0 bases and J 4 bases, with 12 bases left between them.

The gene calls are TRBV27 and TRBJ1-1, with 7 bases aligning to TRBD1. Trimming removed 2 bases from V and 1 base from J; junction bases left unmatched: 1. The germline V gene has CDR1 MNHEY and CDR2 SMNVEV (reference sequence). CDR3 length: 14 residues. The CDR3 DNA is TGTGCCAGCAGTTTAGGGACAGAGAACACTGAAGCTTTCTTT. Translating gives CASSLGTENTEAFF.

The chain links TRBV19 to TRBJ1-6; unclear D gene. Germline CDR1 and CDR2: LNHDA and SQIVND (reference sequence). CDR3 length: 15 residues. V was pared by 1 base and J by 9 bases, with 13 bases between. For the CDR3, the DNA is TGTGCCAGTAGTATAGGAGCAATCTCGGGTTCACCCCTCCACTTT. Protein sequence: CASSIGAISGSPLHF. Looking up the rest from reference TRBV19 and TRBJ1-6 gives the full variable domain: DGGITQSPKYLFRKEGQNVTLSCEQNLNHDAMYWYRQDPGQGLRLIYYSQIVNDFQKGDIAEGYSVSREKKESFPLTVTSAQKNPTAFYLCASSIGAISGSPLHFGNGTRLTVT.

V usage is TRBV4-1 and J usage is TRBJ1-1; possibly TRBD1 for D (6 bases). Trimming cost V 3 bases and J 4 bases, with 15 bases left between them. Germline CDR1 and CDR2: MGHRA and YSYEKL. The CDR3 is 15 amino acids. The CDR3: CASSHFQGPGTEAFF. The DNA of the CDR3 is TGCGCCAGCAGCCACTTCCAGGGGCCGGGCACTGAAGCTTTCTTT.

The V and J genes are TRBV11-1 and TRBJ2-7; 11 bases are shared with TRBD1. This CDR3 is built from 14 residues. In germline, CDR1 is SGHAT, CDR2 FQDESV (reference sequence). V was clipped by 5 bases and J by 3 bases; unmatched bases: 3. The CDR3 sequence: CASSEGTGGYEQYF. The CDR3 coding sequence is TGTGCCAGCAGCGAGGGGACAGGGGGCTACGAGCAGTACTTC.

The V call is TRBV11-2, the J call TRBJ1-2; 7 bases match TRBD1. The germline CDR1 and CDR2 sequences are SGHAT and FQNNGV. This CDR3 comprises 14 residues. V lost 6 bases to trimming and J lost 2 bases; unmatched junction nucleotides: 6. CDR3 loop: CASRGQGENYGYTF. CDR3 coding DNA: TGTGCCAGCAGGGGGCAGGGGGAGAACTATGGCTACACCTTC.